This T cell receptor (beta chain) derives from a study of T cell repertoires in cytomegalovirus infection. Study outcomes and limitations: Of the TCR beta families, the public ones yielded a cumulative frequency that identified carriers of CMV plus the relevant HLA.

Note on this clonotype: Its specificity is not known.

TCRdb redid the calling of the reads with MiXCR, one entry per CDR3 protein. The sample gives 40,000 to 55,000 distinct CDR3 sequences, more than 15% of which show up once; more than 25% is in the top ten. The CDR3 sequence is 15 residues long. CDR1 and CDR2 from the germline V gene are SGHTA and FQGNSA. V was trimmed by 4 bases and J by 8 bases, leaving 18 bases between them. Sequencing used CD8+ T cells from cultured PBMCs, obtained from culture after CMV antigen stimulation. The receptor's source is a human donor in good health (CMV status not recorded). Some clones in this sample may be carry-over from other donors' samples. This rearrangement joins TRBV7-2 to TRBJ2-1, with TRBD1 as a possible D gene (5 bases). The CDR3 bases are TGTGCCAGCAGCTCGAGACAGAAACATGACGATGAGCAGTTCTTC. This encodes CASSSRQKHDDEQFF.